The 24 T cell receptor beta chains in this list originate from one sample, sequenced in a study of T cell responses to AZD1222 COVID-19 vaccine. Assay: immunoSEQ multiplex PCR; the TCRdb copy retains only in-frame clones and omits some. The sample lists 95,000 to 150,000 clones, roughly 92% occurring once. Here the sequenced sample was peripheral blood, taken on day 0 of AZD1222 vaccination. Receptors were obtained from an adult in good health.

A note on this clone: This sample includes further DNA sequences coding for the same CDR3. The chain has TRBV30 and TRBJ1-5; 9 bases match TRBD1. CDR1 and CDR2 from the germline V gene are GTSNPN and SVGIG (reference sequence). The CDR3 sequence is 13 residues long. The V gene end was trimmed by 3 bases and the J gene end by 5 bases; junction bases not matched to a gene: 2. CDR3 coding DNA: TGTGCCTGGAGGGGACAGGGTGATCAGCCCCAGCATTTT. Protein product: CAWRGQGDQPQHF.

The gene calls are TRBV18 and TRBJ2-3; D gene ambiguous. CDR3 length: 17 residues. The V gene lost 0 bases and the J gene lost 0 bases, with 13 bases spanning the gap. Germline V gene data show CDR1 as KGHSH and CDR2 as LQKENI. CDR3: CASSPPVGGSSTDTQYF. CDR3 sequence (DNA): TGTGCCAGCTCACCACCTGTCGGCGGATCTAGCACAGATACGCAGTATTTT.

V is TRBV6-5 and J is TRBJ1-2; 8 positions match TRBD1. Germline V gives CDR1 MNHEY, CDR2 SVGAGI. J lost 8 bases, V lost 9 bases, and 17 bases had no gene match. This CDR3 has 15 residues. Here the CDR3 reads CASSSEQGGFRGYTF. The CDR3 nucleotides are TGTGCCAGTTCCTCTGAACAGGGGGGTTTTAGGGGCTACACCTTC.

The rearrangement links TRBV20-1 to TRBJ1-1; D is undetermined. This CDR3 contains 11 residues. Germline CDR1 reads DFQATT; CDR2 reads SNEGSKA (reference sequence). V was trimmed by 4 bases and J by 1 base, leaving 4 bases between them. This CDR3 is CSANKNTEAFF. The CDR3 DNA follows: TGCAGTGCTAACAAGAACACTGAAGCTTTCTTT.

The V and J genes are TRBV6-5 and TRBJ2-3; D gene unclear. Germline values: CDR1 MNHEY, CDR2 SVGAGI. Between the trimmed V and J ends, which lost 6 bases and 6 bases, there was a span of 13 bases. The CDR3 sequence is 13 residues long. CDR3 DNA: TGTGCCAGCAGCCCCGAAAGGGCCGATACGCAGTATTTT. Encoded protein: CASSPERADTQYF.

The CDR3 region has the DNA TGTGCCAGCAGCCTTGCTAGCGGGGGAGGAAAGACCCAGTACTTC. Translation gives CASSLASGGGKTQYF. V usage is TRBV3-1 (or the pseudogene TRBV3-2) and J usage is TRBJ2-5, with 10 bases lining up with TRBD2. Germline lookup yields CDR1 LGHDT and CDR2 YNNKEL (reference sequence). Trimming took 4 bases from V and 6 from J; bases not matched to a gene: 8. The CDR3 has 15 residues.

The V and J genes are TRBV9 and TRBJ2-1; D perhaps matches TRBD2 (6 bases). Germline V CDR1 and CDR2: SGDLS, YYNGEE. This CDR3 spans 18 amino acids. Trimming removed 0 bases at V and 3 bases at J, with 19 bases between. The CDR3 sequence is CASSVEAGRLAYYNEQFF. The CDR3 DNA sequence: TGTGCCAGCAGCGTAGAAGCAGGGAGGTTGGCCTACTACAATGAGCAGTTCTTC. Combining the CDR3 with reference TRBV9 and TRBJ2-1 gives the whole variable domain DSGVTQTPKHLITATGQRVTLRCSPRSGDLSVYWYQQSLDQGLQFLIQYYNGEERAKGNILERFSAQQFPDLHSELNLSSLELGDSALYFCASSVEAGRLAYYNEQFFGPGTRLTVL.

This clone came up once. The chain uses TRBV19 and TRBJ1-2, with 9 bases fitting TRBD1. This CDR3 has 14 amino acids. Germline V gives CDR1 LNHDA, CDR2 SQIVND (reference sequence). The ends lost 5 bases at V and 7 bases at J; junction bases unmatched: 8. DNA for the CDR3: TGTGCCAGTAGTCCGGACAGGGGAACGGGTGGCTACACCTTC. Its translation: CASSPDRGTGGYTF. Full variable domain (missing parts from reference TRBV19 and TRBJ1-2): DGGITQSPKYLFRKEGQNVTLSCEQNLNHDAMYWYRQDPGQGLRLIYYSQIVNDFQKGDIAEGYSVSREKKESFPLTVTSAQKNPTAFYLCASSPDRGTGGYTFGSGTRLTVV.

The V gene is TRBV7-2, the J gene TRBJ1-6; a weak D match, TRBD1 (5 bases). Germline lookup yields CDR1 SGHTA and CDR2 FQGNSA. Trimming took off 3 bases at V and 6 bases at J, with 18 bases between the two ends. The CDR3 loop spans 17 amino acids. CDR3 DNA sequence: TGTGCCAGCAGCTTCATCCGGGCAGGGATGAGTAATTCACCCCTCCACTTT. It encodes CASSFIRAGMSNSPLHF.

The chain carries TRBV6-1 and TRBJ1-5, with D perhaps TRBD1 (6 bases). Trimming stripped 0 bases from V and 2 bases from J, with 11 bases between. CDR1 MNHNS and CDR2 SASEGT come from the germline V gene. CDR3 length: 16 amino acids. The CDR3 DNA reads TGTGCCAGCAGTGAAGCGCCGAACAGGGGCAATCAGCCCCAGCATTTT. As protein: CASSEAPNRGNQPQHF.

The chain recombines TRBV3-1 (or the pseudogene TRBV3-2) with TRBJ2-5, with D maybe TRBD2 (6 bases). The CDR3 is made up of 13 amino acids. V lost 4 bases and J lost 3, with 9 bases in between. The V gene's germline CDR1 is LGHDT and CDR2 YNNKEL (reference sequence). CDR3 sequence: CASSPGLEETQYF. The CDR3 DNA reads TGTGCCAGCAGCCCGGGACTTGAAGAGACCCAGTACTTC.

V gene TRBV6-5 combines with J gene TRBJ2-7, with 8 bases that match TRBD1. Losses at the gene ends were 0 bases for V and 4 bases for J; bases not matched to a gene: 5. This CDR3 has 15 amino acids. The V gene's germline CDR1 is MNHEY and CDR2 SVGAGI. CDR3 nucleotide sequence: TGTGCCAGCAGTTACTCATTGTACAGGGGGTACGAGCAGTACTTC. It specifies CASSYSLYRGYEQYF.

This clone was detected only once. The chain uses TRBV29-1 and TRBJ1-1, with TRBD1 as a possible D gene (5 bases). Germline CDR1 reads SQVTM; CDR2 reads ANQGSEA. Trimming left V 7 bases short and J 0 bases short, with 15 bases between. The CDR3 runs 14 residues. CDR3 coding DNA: TGCAGCGCTGCCCCGGGACGGCTGAACACTGAAGCTTTCTTT. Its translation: CSAAPGRLNTEAFF.

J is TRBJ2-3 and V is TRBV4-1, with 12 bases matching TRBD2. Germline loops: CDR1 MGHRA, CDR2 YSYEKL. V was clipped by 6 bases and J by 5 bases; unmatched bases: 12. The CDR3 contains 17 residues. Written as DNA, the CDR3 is TGCGCCAGCAGGTTTCTAGCGGGAGGGCCCAGGGGAGATACGCAGTATTTT. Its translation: CASRFLAGGPRGDTQYF.

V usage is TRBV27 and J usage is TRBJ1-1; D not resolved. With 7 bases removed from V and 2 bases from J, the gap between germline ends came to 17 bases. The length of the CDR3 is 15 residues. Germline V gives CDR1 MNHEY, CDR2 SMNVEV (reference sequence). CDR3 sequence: CASTPGVGRNTEAFF. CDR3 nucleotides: TGTGCCAGCACCCCGGGCGTGGGAAGAAACACTGAAGCTTTCTTT.

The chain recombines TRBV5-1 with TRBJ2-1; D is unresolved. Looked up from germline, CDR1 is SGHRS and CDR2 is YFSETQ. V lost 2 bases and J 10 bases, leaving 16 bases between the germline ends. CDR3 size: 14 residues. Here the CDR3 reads CASSLGPSAPEQFF. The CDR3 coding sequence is TGCGCCAGCAGCTTAGGACCTTCGGCGCCAGAGCAGTTCTTC.

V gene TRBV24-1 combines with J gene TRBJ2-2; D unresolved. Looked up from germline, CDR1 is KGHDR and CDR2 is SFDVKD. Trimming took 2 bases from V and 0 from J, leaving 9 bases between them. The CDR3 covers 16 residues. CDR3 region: CATSDWTGPNTGELFF. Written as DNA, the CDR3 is TGTGCCACCAGTGATTGGACGGGTCCGAACACCGGGGAGCTGTTTTTT.

CDR3 region: CASSSEKWYGYTF. The CDR3 nucleotides are TGCGCCAGCAGTTCCGAGAAATGGTATGGCTACACCTTC. This chain uses TRBV10-1 with TRBJ1-2; D is unresolved. Germline assignment: CDR1 WNHNN and CDR2 SYGVQD (reference sequence). Trimming removed 5 bases from V and 5 bases from J, with 12 bases in between. The CDR3 spans 13 residues.

CDR3 nucleotides: TGTGCCAGCAGTTTGGTATCGGGAAGAGGCTACACCTTC. Protein product: CASSLVSGRGYTF. V usage is TRBV12-3 or TRBV12-4 and J usage is TRBJ1-2, with no clear D. V was cut by 3 bases and J by 8 bases, with 13 bases left in between. The CDR3 extends over 13 amino acids.

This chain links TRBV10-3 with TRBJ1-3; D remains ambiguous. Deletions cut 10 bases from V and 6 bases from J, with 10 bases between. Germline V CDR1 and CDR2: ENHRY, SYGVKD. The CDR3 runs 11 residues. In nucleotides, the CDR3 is TGTGCCACCCGGTGGGAAAACACCATATATTTT. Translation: CATRWENTIYF.

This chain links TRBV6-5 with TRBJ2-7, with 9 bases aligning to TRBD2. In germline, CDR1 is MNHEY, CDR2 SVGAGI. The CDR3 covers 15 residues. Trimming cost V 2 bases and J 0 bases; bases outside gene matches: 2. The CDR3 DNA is TGTGCCAGCAGTTACCAGCGGGGGGACTCCTACGAGCAGTACTTC. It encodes CASSYQRGDSYEQYF.

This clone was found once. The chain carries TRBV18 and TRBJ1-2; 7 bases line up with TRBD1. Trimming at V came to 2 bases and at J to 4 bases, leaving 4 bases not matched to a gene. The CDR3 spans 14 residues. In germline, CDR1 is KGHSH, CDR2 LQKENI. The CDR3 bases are TGTGCCAGCTCACCAGGACAGGACGCCTATGGCTACACCTTC. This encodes CASSPGQDAYGYTF.

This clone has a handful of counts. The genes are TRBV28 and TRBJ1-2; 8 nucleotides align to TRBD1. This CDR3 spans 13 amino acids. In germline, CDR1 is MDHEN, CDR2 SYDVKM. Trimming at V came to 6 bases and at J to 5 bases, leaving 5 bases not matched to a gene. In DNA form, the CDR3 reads TGTGCCAGCAGGACGACAGGGGATTATGGCTACACCTTC. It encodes CASRTTGDYGYTF.

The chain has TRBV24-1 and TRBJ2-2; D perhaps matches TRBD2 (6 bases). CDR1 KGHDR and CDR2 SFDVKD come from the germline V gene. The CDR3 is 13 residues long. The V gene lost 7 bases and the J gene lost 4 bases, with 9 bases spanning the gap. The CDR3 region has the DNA TGTGCCACCAGGGTGACTAGCACCGGGGAGCTGTTTTTT. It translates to CATRVTSTGELFF.